This entry features one T cell receptor (beta chain) sequence. As yet, its antigen is unknown. This sample stems from a study of shared clonotypes between healthy human individuals. Study-level results: Unshared clonotypes carried lower generation probabilities than those common to all four donors. Rarefaction curves obtained for sorted subsets showed sequencing incomplete despite large depth.

Germline assignment: CDR1 SGHTA and CDR2 FQGNSA. Trimming cost V 3 bases and J 4 bases, with 9 bases left between them. This CDR3 has 13 amino acids. Negatively enriched CD4+ T cells were divided by CD45RA into naive and memory. A 200 ng quantity of DNA, roughly 32,000 T cell genomes, went into the sorted-subset replicate PCRs. Clones were sequenced by immunoSEQ multiplex PCR, and TCRdb holds only the in-frame ones, with some missing. The sample yields hundreds of thousands of clones, approximately 75% seen once. The chain links TRBV7-2 to TRBJ1-1; D is unresolved. The sample consisted of memory CD4+ T cells sorted from blood. The subset is: CD45RA-negative fraction. The TCR sequence derives from a woman aged 30 to 39 in good health. CDR3 sequence: CASSFSDSTEAFF. In DNA form, the CDR3 reads TGTGCCAGCAGCTTCTCTGATTCCACTGAAGCTTTCTTT.